The 6 T cell receptor beta chains listed next were all sequenced from one sample in a study of PD-1 blockade in classical Hodgkin lymphoma. Using immunoSEQ multiplex PCR, the repertoire was profiled, and TCRdb retains in-frame clones only, with some absent. The data hold tens of thousands of clones, with around 82% observed a single time. Every patient experienced relapse after autologous stem cell transplantation, and brentuximab vedotin exposure varied. This specimen consisted of peripheral blood mononuclear cells (PBMCs), obtained at baseline. All receptors derive from a human donor with classical Hodgkin lymphoma.

The CDR3 here is CSVVGAGGTDTQYF. In DNA form, the CDR3 reads TGCAGCGTTGTGGGGGCAGGGGGGACAGATACGCAGTATTTT. V usage is TRBV29-1 and J usage is TRBJ2-3; tentatively, D is TRBD1 (7 bases). The CDR3 is 14 amino acids. Trimming left V 4 bases short and J 3 bases short, with 14 bases between. The V gene's germline CDR1 is SQVTM and CDR2 ANQGSEA.

The V call is TRBV30, the J call TRBJ2-5; 7 bases are a match to TRBD2. Trimming removed 8 bases from V and 2 bases from J; junction bases left unmatched: 2. Germline lookup yields CDR1 GTSNPN and CDR2 SVGIG (reference sequence). There are 11 residues in the CDR3. CDR3 residues: CAGGDQETQYF. CDR3 DNA: TGTGCCGGGGGGGATCAAGAGACCCAGTACTTC.

The CDR3: CASSGPSDGADTQYF. As DNA, the CDR3 is TGTGCCAGTAGTGGGCCCAGCGACGGGGCAGATACGCAGTATTTT. The chain links TRBV19 to TRBJ2-3, with D maybe TRBD2 (5 bases). Trimming pared 5 bases from V and 4 bases from J, leaving 16 bases between. CDR1 is LNHDA, CDR2 SQIVND, per germline (reference sequence). This CDR3 comprises 15 residues.

This chain joins TRBV5-1 and TRBJ1-6, with D possibly TRBD1 on 6 matching bases. The V end was cut by 4 bases, the J end by 5 bases, with 16 bases between. The germline V gene encodes CDR1 SGHRS and CDR2 YFSETQ. The length of the CDR3 is 16 residues. The CDR3 sequence: CASSPQWGLDNSPLHF. CDR3 DNA: TGCGCCAGCAGCCCTCAGTGGGGGCTAGATAATTCACCCCTCCACTTT.

This chain connects TRBV19 to TRBJ2-1; D unresolved. Germline V gene lookup returns CDR1 LNHDA and CDR2 SQIVND (reference sequence). The length of the CDR3 is 14 residues. V was trimmed by 5 bases and J by 5 bases, leaving 13 bases between them. The CDR3, as DNA: TGTGCCAGTAGTTCCCGGACGGAGAACAATGAGCAGTTCTTC. Amino acid sequence: CASSSRTENNEQFF.

This chain joins TRBV4-3 and TRBJ1-3; D is unresolved. Germline-derived CDR1 and CDR2 are LGHNA and YSLEER. V was clipped by 0 bases and J by 0 bases, with 12 bases between them. The CDR3 loop spans 17 amino acids. The CDR3 DNA reads TGCGCCAGCAGCCAAGAGATCGGCCGGAACTCTGGAAACACCATATATTTT. This encodes CASSQEIGRNSGNTIYF.